Listed below are T cell receptor beta chains from one sample, sequenced in a study of identical twins. TCRdb itself ran the 5' RACE reads through MiXCR, one entry per CDR3 protein. The profile covers a few hundred thousand distinct CDR3 sequences, with approximately 17% appearing a single time and roughly 12% taken by the ten largest. The specimen sequenced was naive T cells sorted from blood. The receptors here all came from a man aged 50-60 years in good health. CDR3s include the opening cysteine and the closing phenylalanine or tryptophan. The D gene is left open where the match is weak. The size of a clone is reported for some rows only, either as once, few or many, or as a class for expanded clones.

v_gene	abundance	j_gene	len	d_gene	CDR3nt	CDR3aa
TRBV6-5	few	TRBJ1-1	12	.	TGTGCCAGCAGTTTGGCCGGCGGAGGTACTTTCTTT	CASSLAGGGTFF
TRBV10-3	.	TRBJ2-1	14	TRBD2	TGTGCCATCAATGCGGGAGAAACCCACAATGAGCAGTTCTTC	CAINAGETHNEQFF
TRBV6-4	few	TRBJ2-5	15	.	TGTGCCAGCAGTGACTCCAGGGTTTGTCAAGAGACCCAGTACTTC	CASSDSRVCQETQYF
TRBV7-2	.	TRBJ1-4	14	TRBD1	TGTGCCAGCACCCGGGACAGGCTTAATGAAAAACTGTTTTTT	CASTRDRLNEKLFF
TRBV5-1	.	TRBJ2-5	14	TRBD1	TGCGCCAGCAGCCCCCGGGACAGACAAGAGACCCAGTACTTC	CASSPRDRQETQYF
TRBV6-2/TRBV6-3	many	TRBJ2-7	15	.	TGTGCCAGCAGTTACGCCCTAGCGCGTACCTACGAGCAGTACTTC	CASSYALARTYEQYF
TRBV20-1	.	TRBJ2-1	16	TRBD2	TGCAGTGCTAGAGATCCCGAGCGGGGGGGATACAATGAGCAGTTCTTC	CSARDPERGGYNEQFF
TRBV24-1	many	TRBJ1-1	14	.	TGTGCCACCAGTGAAGGACCAGGGGACACTGAAGCTTTCTTT	CATSEGPGDTEAFF
TRBV20-1	.	TRBJ2-7	13	.	TGCAGTGCTCCCCGGGACTCAGACTACGAGCAGTACTTC	CSAPRDSDYEQYF
TRBV6-5	.	TRBJ2-7	13	.	TGTGCCAGCAGTTACAGTTTTGGCTACGAGCAGTACTTC	CASSYSFGYEQYF